The 13 T cell receptor beta chains given below trace back to one sample, sequenced in a study of cytomegalovirus exposure and HLA in healthy donors. PCR involved 60 Vbeta and 13 Jbeta primers. Here immunoSEQ multiplex PCR was the method, and the copy in TCRdb shows in-frame clones only, minus some. The table has 85,000 to 130,000 clones, approximately 78% seen once. The source material was PBMCs. These receptors were obtained from a woman between 40 and 55 years old in good health and CMV-seronegative.

The V gene is TRBV28, the J gene TRBJ2-1; D call uncertain. Deletions cut 4 bases from V and 1 base from J, with 11 bases between. Germline CDR1 and CDR2: MDHEN and SYDVKM. This CDR3 contains 15 residues. The CDR3 is CASSWRPVSYNEQFF. In DNA form, the CDR3 reads TGTGCCAGCAGTTGGAGACCTGTGTCCTACAATGAGCAGTTCTTC.

The chain couples TRBV7-9 to TRBJ2-7; D is ambiguous. The CDR3 extends over 14 amino acids. The V end was cut by 4 bases, the J end by 3 bases, with 13 bases between. Germline V gene sequence: CDR1 SEHNR, CDR2 FQNEAQ (reference sequence). CDR3 nucleotides: TGTGCCAGCAGCTCACCTACCAAAGTCTACGAGCAGTACTTC. Translated, it gives CASSSPTKVYEQYF.

The chain is built from TRBV27 and TRBJ2-7; possible D gene TRBD1, 6 bases. The CDR3 runs 15 residues. Trimming pared 5 bases from V and 7 bases from J, leaving 21 bases between. Germline V CDR1 and CDR2: MNHEY, SMNVEV (reference sequence). CDR3 region: CASSPLSGQWGEQYF. The CDR3 bases are TGTGCCAGCAGTCCGCTCTCCGGACAGTGGGGGGAGCAGTACTTC.

The chain joins TRBV27 to TRBJ2-5; tentatively, D is TRBD1 (5 bases). Matching the DNA end better, TRBJ2-7 makes the J call doubtful. This CDR3 region has 12 residues. Looked up from germline, CDR1 is MNHEY and CDR2 is SMNVEV (reference sequence). CDR3 amino acids: CASSTGPYEQYF. DNA for the CDR3: TGTGCCAGCAGTACAGGACCCTACGAGCAGTACTTC.

Written as DNA, the CDR3 is TGTGCCTGGAGTGGGGTGTGGGCGGGAAAACTGTTTTTT. Translating it yields CAWSGVWAGKLFF. The rearrangement joins TRBV30 to TRBJ1-4; D is ambiguous. V was shortened by 1 base and J by 10 bases, with 13 bases between the two germline ends. This CDR3 has 13 amino acids. CDR1 and CDR2 (germline): GTSNPN, SVGIG (reference sequence).

This rearrangement joins TRBV7-3 to TRBJ2-2; a weak D match, TRBD1 (6 bases). Trimming took off 2 bases at V and 3 bases at J, with 10 bases between the two ends. The CDR3 covers 15 residues. CDR1 SGHTA and CDR2 FQGTGA come from the germline V gene. CDR3 coding DNA: TGTGCCAGCAGCTTAGCAGGGGCCTACACCGGGGAGCTGTTTTTT. Translating it yields CASSLAGAYTGELFF.

This chain uses TRBV7-3 with TRBJ2-5; D ambiguous. Germline CDR1 is SGHTA and CDR2 is FQGTGA. CDR3 size: 15 residues. Trimming removed 5 bases from V and 5 bases from J, with 18 bases in between. As DNA, the CDR3 is TGTGCCAGCAGCCTCTCAGGATCTAATTTGGAGACCCAGTACTTC. Translated, it gives CASSLSGSNLETQYF.

The chain employs TRBV5-4 and TRBJ1-1, with no clear D. The V end lost 0 bases, the J end lost 0 bases, and 9 bases lay between the germline ends. The length of the CDR3 is 15 residues. The V gene's germline CDR1 is SGHNT and CDR2 YYREEE (reference sequence). Here the CDR3 reads CASSLAGTLNTEAFF. In DNA form, the CDR3 reads TGTGCCAGCAGCTTGGCAGGCACGTTGAACACTGAAGCTTTCTTT.

V and J are TRBV29-1 and TRBJ2-5, with 10 bases matching TRBD1. The CDR3 covers 14 residues. Germline V gene sequence: CDR1 SQVTM, CDR2 ANQGSEA. The trim removed 2 bases at V and 5 bases at J, leaving 5 bases unmatched. DNA for the CDR3: TGCAGCGTTGAATCCCCGGGACAGGGGGAGACCCAGTACTTC. Protein sequence: CSVESPGQGETQYF.

The chain couples TRBV29-1 to TRBJ1-2; the match to TRBD1 covers 9 bases. V shed 3 bases and J 6 bases; nucleotides not matched to a gene: 8. The CDR3 has 14 amino acids. Germline lookup yields CDR1 SQVTM and CDR2 ANQGSEA. Here the CDR3 DNA reads TGCAGCGTTGACCCCGGCTGGGACAGGGATGGCTACACCTTC. The encoded protein is CSVDPGWDRDGYTF.

The chain joins TRBV5-4 to TRBJ2-7; 13 bases are shared with TRBD2. V shed 4 bases, J shed 4 bases, and the junction held 11 bases outside the gene matches. Germline V gene lookup returns CDR1 SGHNT and CDR2 YYREEE (reference sequence). There are 17 residues in the CDR3. CDR3 protein: CASSVGLAGDGRYEQYF. The CDR3 coding sequence is TGTGCCAGCAGCGTCGGACTAGCGGGAGACGGAAGGTACGAGCAGTACTTC.

This clone was counted a few times. The chain recombines TRBV14 with TRBJ2-2; D is undetermined. Germline CDR1 SGHDN, CDR2 FVKESK. This CDR3 contains 12 residues. V lost 4 bases and J 8 bases, leaving 8 bases between the germline ends. CDR3 nucleotide sequence: TGTGCCAGCAGCCTTCGGTTGGGGGAGCTGTTTTTT. Its protein is CASSLRLGELFF.

As to this clone: Other DNA sequences in this sample translate to the same CDR3. The CDR3 bases are TGTGCCAGCAGCCAAGGCAGAGGAGATACGCAGTATTTT. As protein: CASSQGRGDTQYF. This chain uses TRBV14 with TRBJ2-3; D not certain. The CDR3 is 13 amino acids. With 1 base removed from V and 5 bases from J, the gap between germline ends came to 7 bases. The germline V gene has CDR1 SGHDN and CDR2 FVKESK.